These 9 T cell receptor beta chains share one sample of origin, sequenced in a study of cytomegalovirus exposure and HLA in healthy donors. The PCR made use of 60 Vbeta and 13 Jbeta primers. Data came from immunoSEQ multiplex PCR; TCRdb stores just in-frame clones and leaves some out. The repertoire consists of 140,000 to 150,000 clones, with roughly 80% occurring once and the leading ten covering approximately 4.1%. What was sequenced was PBMCs. The origin of the receptors is a man in his forties or fifties in good health and CMV-seronegative.

This chain joins TRBV2 and TRBJ2-5, with 12 nucleotides matching TRBD2. The CDR3 has 17 amino acids. CDR1 SNHLY and CDR2 FYNNEI come from the germline V gene. V lost 5 bases to trimming and J lost 2 bases; unmatched junction nucleotides: 9. DNA for the CDR3: TGTGCCAGCAGTTTGCGGACTAGCGGGAATAAACAAGAGACCCAGTACTTC. Its translation is CASSLRTSGNKQETQYF.

The chain joins TRBV19 to TRBJ1-4; 7 positions agree with TRBD1. Germline-derived CDR1 and CDR2 are LNHDA and SQIVND (reference sequence). The CDR3 contains 14 residues. The J segment lost 4 bases and the V segment lost 4 bases, leaving 3 bases of the junction unmatched. CDR3 nucleotides: TGTGCCAGTAGTAAACAGGGGCGTAATGAAAAACTGTTTTTT. Its translation is CASSKQGRNEKLFF. Together with reference TRBV19 and TRBJ1-4, the CDR3 gives the full variable domain: DGGITQSPKYLFRKEGQNVTLSCEQNLNHDAMYWYRQDPGQGLRLIYYSQIVNDFQKGDIAEGYSVSREKKESFPLTVTSAQKNPTAFYLCASSKQGRNEKLFFGSGTQLSVL.

The chain couples TRBV13 to TRBJ2-7; 8 bases match TRBD1. This CDR3 region has 15 residues. Germline CDR1 PRHDT, CDR2 FYEKMQ (reference sequence). Trimming at V came to 4 bases and at J to 4 bases, leaving 9 bases not matched to a gene. The CDR3 protein is CASSSRTGTNYEQYF. DNA of the CDR3: TGTGCCAGCAGCTCCCGGACAGGGACCAATTACGAGCAGTACTTC.

The V and J genes are TRBV5-1 and TRBJ1-3, with 9 bases matching TRBD1. CDR1 and CDR2 (germline): SGHRS, YFSETQ. V dropped 0 bases and J dropped 7; count of bases not matched to a gene: 8. There are 16 residues in the CDR3. CDR3 sequence: CASSLGTGVTFNTIYF. DNA of the CDR3: TGCGCCAGCAGCTTGGGGACAGGGGTTACTTTTAACACCATATATTTT.

The genes are TRBV11-2 and TRBJ2-7; 8 positions match TRBD2. The V and J ends lost 5 bases and 7 bases, in that order; junction bases with no gene match: 10. Germline CDR1 reads SGHAT; CDR2 reads FQNNGV. The CDR3 is 14 amino acids. The CDR3 here is CASSPLGGGREQYF. In DNA, the CDR3 is TGTGCCAGCAGCCCCCTAGGCGGGGGGCGGGAGCAGTACTTC.

This chain uses TRBV5-6 with TRBJ1-1; TRBD1 matches at 9 bases. This CDR3 has 14 amino acids. V shed 4 bases and J 3 bases; nucleotides not matched to a gene: 4. The germline V gene encodes CDR1 SGHDT and CDR2 YYEEEE. The CDR3 sequence: CASSRDRAYTEAFF. CDR3 nucleotide sequence: TGTGCCAGCAGCCGGGACAGGGCTTACACTGAAGCTTTCTTT.

V usage is TRBV2 and J usage is TRBJ1-1; D gene unclear. This CDR3 spans 14 amino acids. Germline CDR1 is SNHLY and CDR2 is FYNNEI. Trimming shortened V by 6 bases and J by 2 bases, and 13 bases separated the two germline ends. The DNA of the CDR3 is TGTGCCAGCAGAGCCGGAGAGGGCAACACTGAAGCTTTCTTT. Residues: CASRAGEGNTEAFF.

The rearrangement joins TRBV29-1 to TRBJ1-2; D may be TRBD1 (6 bases). The V end lost 6 bases, the J end lost 4 bases, and 9 bases lay between the germline ends. Germline CDR1 and CDR2: SQVTM and ANQGSEA. The CDR3 is 11 residues long. Here the CDR3 reads CSVVDSYGYTF. CDR3 DNA sequence: TGCAGCGTGGTGGACAGCTATGGCTACACCTTC.

The chain links TRBV2 to TRBJ1-1; D not resolved. V dropped 7 bases and J dropped 1 base, with 10 bases sitting between them. The CDR3 covers 13 residues. CDR1 and CDR2 from the germline V gene are SNHLY and FYNNEI. The chain's CDR3 is CASTTGGNTEAFF. The CDR3 nucleotides read TGTGCCAGCACCACGGGTGGGAACACTGAAGCTTTCTTT.